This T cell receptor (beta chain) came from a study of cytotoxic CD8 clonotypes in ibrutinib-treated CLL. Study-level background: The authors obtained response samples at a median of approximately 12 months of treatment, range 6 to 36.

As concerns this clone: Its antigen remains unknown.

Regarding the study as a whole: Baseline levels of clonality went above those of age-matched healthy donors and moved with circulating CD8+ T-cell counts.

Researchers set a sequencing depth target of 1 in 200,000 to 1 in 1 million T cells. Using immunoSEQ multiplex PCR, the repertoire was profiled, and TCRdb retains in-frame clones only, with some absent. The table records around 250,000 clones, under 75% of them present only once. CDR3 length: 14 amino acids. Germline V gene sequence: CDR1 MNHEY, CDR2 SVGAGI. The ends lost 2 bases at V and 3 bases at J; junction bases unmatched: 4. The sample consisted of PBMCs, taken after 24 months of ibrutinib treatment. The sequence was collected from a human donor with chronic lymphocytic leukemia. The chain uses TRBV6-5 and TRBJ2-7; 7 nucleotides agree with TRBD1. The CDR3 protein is CASSYKGQSYEQYF. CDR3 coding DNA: TGTGCCAGCAGTTACAAGGGACAGAGCTACGAGCAGTACTTC.